This T cell receptor beta chain was identified during a study of cytomegalovirus exposure and HLA in healthy donors. Study-wide points: Later analysis showed most CMV-associated TCR beta chains appearing HLA-restricted. Cytomegalovirus-associated TCR beta chains were listed, numbering 164.

The J segment lost 7 bases and the V segment lost 6 bases, leaving 11 bases of the junction unmatched. The germline gives CDR1 MNHNY, CDR2 SVGAGI (reference sequence). This CDR3 has 16 residues. In the case of this clone: Its specificity is not known.

The PCR had 60 Vbeta and 13 Jbeta primers. Produced via immunoSEQ multiplex PCR; TCRdb's table is partial and in-frame only. Among fewer than 150,000 clones, roughly four fifths were seen once, and the ten largest hold about 16%. The J gene is TRBJ2-1, the V gene TRBV6-6, with 11 bases that match TRBD2. Sequenced material: PBMCs. The receptor comes from a man between 45 and 60 years old in good health and CMV-seropositive. The chain's CDR3 is CASRPPTSGRMNEQFF. The CDR3 DNA sequence: TGTGCCAGCAGACCCCCCACTAGCGGGAGAATGAATGAGCAGTTCTTC.